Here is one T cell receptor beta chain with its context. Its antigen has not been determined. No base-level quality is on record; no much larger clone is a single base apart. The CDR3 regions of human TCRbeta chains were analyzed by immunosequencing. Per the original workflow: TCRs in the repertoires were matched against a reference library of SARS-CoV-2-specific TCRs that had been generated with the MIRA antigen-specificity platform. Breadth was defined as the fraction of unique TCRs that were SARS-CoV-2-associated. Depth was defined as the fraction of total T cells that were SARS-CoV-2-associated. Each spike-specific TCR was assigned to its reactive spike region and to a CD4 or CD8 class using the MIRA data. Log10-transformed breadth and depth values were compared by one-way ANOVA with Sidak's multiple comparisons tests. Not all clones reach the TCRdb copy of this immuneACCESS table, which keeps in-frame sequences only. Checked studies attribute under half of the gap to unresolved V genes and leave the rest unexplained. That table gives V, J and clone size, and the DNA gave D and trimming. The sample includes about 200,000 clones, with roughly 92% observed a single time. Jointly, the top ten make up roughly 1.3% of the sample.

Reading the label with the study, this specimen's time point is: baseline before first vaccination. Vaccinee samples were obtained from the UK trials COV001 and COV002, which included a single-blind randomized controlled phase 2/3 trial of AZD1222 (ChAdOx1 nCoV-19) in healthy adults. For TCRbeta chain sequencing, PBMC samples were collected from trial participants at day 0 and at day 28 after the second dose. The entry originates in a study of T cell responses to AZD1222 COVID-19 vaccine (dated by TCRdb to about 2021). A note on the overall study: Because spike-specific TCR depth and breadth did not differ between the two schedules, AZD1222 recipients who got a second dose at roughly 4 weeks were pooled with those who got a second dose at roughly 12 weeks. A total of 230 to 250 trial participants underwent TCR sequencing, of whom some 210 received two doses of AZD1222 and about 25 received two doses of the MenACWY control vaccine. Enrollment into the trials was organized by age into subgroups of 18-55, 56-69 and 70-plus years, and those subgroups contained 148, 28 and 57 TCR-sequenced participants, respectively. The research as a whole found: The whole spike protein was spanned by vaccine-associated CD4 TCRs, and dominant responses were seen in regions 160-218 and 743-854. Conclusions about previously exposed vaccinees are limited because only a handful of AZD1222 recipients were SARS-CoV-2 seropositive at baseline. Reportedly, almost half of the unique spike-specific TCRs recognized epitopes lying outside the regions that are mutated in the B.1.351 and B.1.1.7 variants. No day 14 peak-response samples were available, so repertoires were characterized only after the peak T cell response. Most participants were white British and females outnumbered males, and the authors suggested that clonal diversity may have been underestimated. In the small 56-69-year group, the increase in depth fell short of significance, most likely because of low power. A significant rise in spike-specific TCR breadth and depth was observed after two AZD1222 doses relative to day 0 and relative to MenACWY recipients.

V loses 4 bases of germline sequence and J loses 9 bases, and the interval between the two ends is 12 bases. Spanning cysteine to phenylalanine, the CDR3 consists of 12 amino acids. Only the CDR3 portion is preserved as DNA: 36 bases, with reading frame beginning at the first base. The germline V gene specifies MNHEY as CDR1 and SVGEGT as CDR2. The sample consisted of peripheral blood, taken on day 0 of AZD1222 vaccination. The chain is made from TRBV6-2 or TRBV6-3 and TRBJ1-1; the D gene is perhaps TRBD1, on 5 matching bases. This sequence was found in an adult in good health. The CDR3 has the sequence CASSFGQGKAFF. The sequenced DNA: TGTGCCAGCAGTTTCGGTCAGGGAAAAGCTTTCTTT.